This T cell receptor (beta chain) was captured in a study of blood T cell repertoires in COVID-19 (dated by TCRdb to 2019 to 2021). Regarding the study in general: Collaborator samples came from the United States, Italy and Spain and covered acute and convalescent phases of COVID-19. The samples were drawn from the first 160 participants of the ongoing ImmuneRACE study and from under 1,500 subjects provided by 6 global collaborators. The prospective study material was composed of cDNA or gDNA derived from T cells, B-cell-depleted T cells, or PBMCs. Nearly every sample came with metadata listing a de-identified subject ID, COVID-19 status, age in years and sex. A freely available public database, intended as a resource for researchers studying the immune response to SARS-CoV-2, is where the repertoires were released. Where available, HLA class I and class II types were obtained from metadata supplied by the sample provider rather than from assay-based typing. The dataset comprised deeply sampled blood TCRbeta repertoires from subjects exposed to, actively infected with, or recovered from COVID-19.

TCRbeta CDR3 regions were amplified from genomic DNA by means of the immunoSEQ Assay, a bias-controlled multiplex PCR. The authors' pipeline ran thus. Nucleated cell counts per sample were estimated from amplification of reference gene primers within the assay. To quantify the absolute abundance of each unique TCRbeta CDR3 rearrangement, sequence reads were collapsed and filtered. For each sample, productive Simpson clonality was calculated by taking the square root of Simpson's diversity index across productive rearrangements. TCRdb retrieved this table from immuneACCESS and kept in-frame rearrangements only. Not all clones are present; in checked studies, unresolved V genes account for under half, and no reason is known for the remainder. V and J calls and clone size are given by that table; D and trimming were obtained from the DNA. In all, the sample holds some 78,000 clones, and 89% of those were seen once. The ten top clones hold roughly 12% of the sample.

Deletion took 5 bases off V and 5 bases off J, with a span of 13 bases between the germline ends. CDR1 and CDR2 were assigned from the germline V gene as SGHRS and YFSETQ. Taken from cysteine to phenylalanine, the CDR3 has 13 residues. Only CDR3 DNA is held: 39 bases, read in frame from base 1. About this clone itself: The antigen this receptor binds is unknown. No much larger clone exists at a distance of one base, and base qualities are not known.

Beyond this particular receptor, the publication reports: The quantity of clinical and demographic metadata differed by source and by participant and was supplied without curation.

Collaborating institutions collected whole blood in K2EDTA tubes following their own protocols. Collaborator samples were shipped for TCRbeta analysis as frozen whole blood, isolated PBMCs, or DNA extracted from either sample type. The V and J segments used are TRBV5-1 and TRBJ2-5, with TRBD1 as a weak D call on 7 bases. This TCR was recovered from a man in his sixties or seventies with active or convalescent COVID-19. Sequenced material: peripheral blood. The DNA sequence follows: TGCGCCAGCAGGGAGCCAGGGGGGGAGACCCAGTACTTC. Its protein is CASREPGGETQYF.